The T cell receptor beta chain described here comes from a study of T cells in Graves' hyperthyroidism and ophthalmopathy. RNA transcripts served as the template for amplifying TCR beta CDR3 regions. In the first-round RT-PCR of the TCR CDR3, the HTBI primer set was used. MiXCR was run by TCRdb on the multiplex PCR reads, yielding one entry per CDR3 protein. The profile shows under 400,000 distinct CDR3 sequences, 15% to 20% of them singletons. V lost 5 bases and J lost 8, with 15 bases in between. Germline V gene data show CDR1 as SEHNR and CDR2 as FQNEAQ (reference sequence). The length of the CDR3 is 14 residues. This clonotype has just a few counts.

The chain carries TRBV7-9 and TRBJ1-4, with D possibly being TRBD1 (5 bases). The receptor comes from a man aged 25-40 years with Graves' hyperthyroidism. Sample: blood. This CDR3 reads CASSRFTGGEKLFF. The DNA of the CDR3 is TGTGCCAGCAGCCGATTTACAGGAGGAGAAAAACTGTTTTTT.